This T cell receptor beta chain is drawn from a study of Ad26.COV2.S vaccination and SARS-CoV-2 variants. Germline V CDR1 and CDR2: LGHNA, YSLEER. Trimming removed 0 bases at V and 1 base at J, with 14 bases between. The CDR3 is 17 amino acids. Indicated treatment: 19 received Ad26.COV2.S at low or high dose, single or two shots; about 5 received placebo; per-sample allocation not given. Following the first vaccine or placebo injection, samples were taken on day 63. Whoever gave the sample was an adult aged 18-55 years in Boston. The repertoire was sequenced with immunoSEQ multiplex PCR; TCRdb's copy has only in-frame clones and lacks some. The table shows about 460,000 clones, with around 89% occurring only once.

This chain joins TRBV4-3 and TRBJ2-3; D call uncertain. The clonotype originates from a person between 18 and 60 years old who received the Ad26.COV2.S COVID-19 vaccine or a placebo. The sequencing used peripheral blood, collected in a trial of Ad26.COV2.S vaccine versus placebo. The CDR3 sequence is CASSQDRSRGGTDTQYF. CDR3 DNA sequence: TGCGCCAGCAGCCAAGATCGTTCGCGCGGAGGCACAGATACGCAGTATTTT.